A selection of T cell receptor beta chains follows, all from one sample in a study of shared clonotypes between healthy human individuals. This table comes from immunoSEQ multiplex PCR, and its TCRdb copy is limited to in-frame clones, with some not included. The sample consists of around 2.5 million clones, over 85% of them appearing once. The sequenced material came from naive CD4+ T cells from PBMCs. The receptors stem from a young man in good health. Some clones in this sample may be carry-over from other donors' samples. Each CDR3 is given with its conserved first and last residue. Each record gives: clone size, D gene, V gene, CDR3 protein. A D gene is named only where the DNA matches it firmly. Size tells how often a clone was seen (once, few, many) or the class of an expanded clone, and some rows leave it out.

>.|.|TRBV27
CASSLMGSNTGELFF
>.|TRBD1|TRBV2
CASKQGTSYNEQFF
>.|TRBD1|TRBV6-4
CASPEQGRTEAFF
>.|.|TRBV28
CASSHRVSQPQHF
>few|TRBD1|TRBV2
CASSERQGNTEAFF
>.|TRBD2|TRBV6-6
CASLKAGGTDTQYF
>.|.|TRBV9
CASSAGVGNTGELFF
>.|.|TRBV7-2
CASSWGSSNYGYTF
>.|TRBD2|TRBV5-1
CASSLNGRAYEQYF
>.|.|TRBV5-4
CASSLGQGSYEQYF
>.|.|TRBV10-3
CAISDPNQPQHF
>.|.|TRBV27
CASSFMRGGHYGYTF
>.|.|TRBV7-5
CVRSLINRTHWETQYF
>once|.|TRBV7-3
CASSATGTGELFF
>.|.|TRBV7-9
CASSLVSDTQYF
>.|.|TRBV6-1
CASSVNTGTEQFF
>.|.|TRBV4-2
CASSSRSNEQFF
>once|.|TRBV29-1
CSVAREPDTQYF
>.|.|TRBV27
CASSSPGGSDTGELFF
>.|.|TRBV6-5
CASSYLEGNGYTF
>.|.|TRBV28
CASRQGGQTLNYEQYF
>.|.|TRBV27
CASSLVLSSHNTGELFF